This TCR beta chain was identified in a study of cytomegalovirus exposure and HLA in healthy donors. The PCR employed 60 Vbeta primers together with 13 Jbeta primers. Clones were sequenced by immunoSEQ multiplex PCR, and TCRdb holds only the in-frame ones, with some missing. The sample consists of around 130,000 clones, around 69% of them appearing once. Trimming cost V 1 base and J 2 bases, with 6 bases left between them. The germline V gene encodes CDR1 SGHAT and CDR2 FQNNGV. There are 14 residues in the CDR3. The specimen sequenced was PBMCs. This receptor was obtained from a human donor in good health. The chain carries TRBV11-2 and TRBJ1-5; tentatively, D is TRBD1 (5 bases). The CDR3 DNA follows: TGTGCCAGCAGCTTAGGGGGGGGCAATCAGCCCCAGCATTTT. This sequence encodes CASSLGGGNQPQHF. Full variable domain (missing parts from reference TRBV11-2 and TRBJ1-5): EAGVAQSPRYKIIEKRQSVAFWCNPISGHATLYWYQQILGQGPKLLIQFQNNGVVDDSQLPKDRFSAERLKGVDSTLKIQPAKLEDSAVYLCASSLGGGNQPQHFGDGTRLSIL.